One sample yielded the 27 T cell receptor beta chains listed below, sequenced in a study of blood T cell repertoires in COVID-19. Clones were sequenced by immunoSEQ multiplex PCR, and TCRdb holds only the in-frame ones, with some missing. The table lists some 190,000 clones, 88% of them singletons. The specimen was peripheral blood. The source of these receptors is a man aged 18 to 30 with active or convalescent COVID-19.

The chain employs TRBV6-5 and TRBJ1-2, with D tentatively TRBD1 (5 bases). CDR3 length: 14 residues. The germline CDR1 and CDR2 sequences are MNHEY and SVGAGI. V was clipped by 2 bases and J by 5 bases, with 12 bases between them. The CDR3 DNA sequence: TGTGCCAGCAGTTACCCTACAGGAGAGTATGGCTACACCTTC. Encoded protein: CASSYPTGEYGYTF.

This clone has only one observation. V gene TRBV27 combines with J gene TRBJ1-5; TRBD1 might be the D (6 bases). Trimming stripped 8 bases from V and 7 bases from J, with 18 bases between. Germline V gives CDR1 MNHEY, CDR2 SMNVEV (reference sequence). The CDR3 covers 14 residues. As DNA, the CDR3 is TGTGCCAGCGGGAACCTGGGAGGGGGGCAGCCCCAGCATTTT. It translates to CASGNLGGGQPQHF.

The chain combines TRBV19 with TRBJ2-5; 10 nucleotides line up with TRBD1. From germline, CDR1 is LNHDA and CDR2 SQIVND (reference sequence). Germline trimming cut 7 bases from V and 7 bases from J; bases unmatched to any gene: 15. The CDR3 has 16 amino acids. CDR3 nucleotides: TGTGCCAGTACCGACGCGGGGGACAGGGGCCTTCGGACCCAGTACTTC. This encodes CASTDAGDRGLRTQYF.

CDR3 amino acids: CASSVGPGNQPQHF. CDR3 bases: TGTGCCAGCAGCGTAGGTCCAGGAAATCAGCCCCAGCATTTT. The chain uses TRBV9 and TRBJ1-5; D unclear. This CDR3 has 14 amino acids. With 0 bases removed from V and 4 bases from J, the gap between germline ends came to 8 bases. The germline V gene encodes CDR1 SGDLS and CDR2 YYNGEE.

The rearrangement joins TRBV3-1 (or the pseudogene TRBV3-2) to TRBJ1-1; tentatively, D is TRBD1 (5 bases). CDR3 length: 12 residues. The germline CDR1 and CDR2 sequences are LGHDT and YNNKEL (reference sequence). With 1 base removed from V and 11 bases from J, the gap between germline ends came to 11 bases. In DNA, the CDR3 is TGTGCCAGCAGCCAAGGACAGCTTTTGGCTTTCTTT. This gives the protein CASSQGQLLAFF.

The chain links TRBV7-2 to TRBJ2-7; tentatively, D is TRBD2 (6 bases). V was cut by 2 bases and J by 0 bases, with 17 bases left in between. CDR3 length: 17 residues. The germline V gene has CDR1 SGHTA and CDR2 FQGNSA. Written as DNA, the CDR3 is TGTGCCAGCAGCTTAAGGAGGCTAGCGCCATCCTCCTACGAGCAGTACTTC. Protein sequence: CASSLRRLAPSSYEQYF.

The chain recombines TRBV4-2 with TRBJ1-6; D not resolved. Germline lookup yields CDR1 LGHNA and CDR2 YNFKEQ. Trimming took off 0 bases at V and 9 bases at J, with 15 bases between the two ends. The CDR3 is 16 residues long. CDR3 nucleotide sequence: TGTGCCAGCAGCCAAGACTTGGAGCGTTCGGGTTCACCCCTCCACTTT. This translates into CASSQDLERSGSPLHF.

The chain employs TRBV4-3 and TRBJ2-1; 8 nucleotides align to TRBD2. Germline V gene lookup returns CDR1 LGHNA and CDR2 YSLEER. J was trimmed by 16 bases and V by 0 bases; bases with no gene match: 11. The CDR3 runs 14 residues. CDR3 loop: CASSQDRPGTRYFF. The CDR3 region has the DNA TGCGCCAGCAGCCAAGATCGACCCGGGACTAGGTATTTCTTC.

The chain uses TRBV19 and TRBJ1-3, with TRBD1 matching over 7 bases. Germline CDR1 and CDR2: LNHDA and SQIVND (reference sequence). With 10 bases clipped from V and 1 base from J, the junction kept 10 bases outside the gene matches. The CDR3 has 15 residues. CDR3 amino acids: CATTRGPSSGNTIYF. The CDR3 nucleotides are TGTGCCACTACAAGGGGGCCGTCGTCTGGAAACACCATATATTTT.

The chain combines TRBV6-6 with TRBJ2-2; 7 nucleotides agree with TRBD1. CDR1 is MNHNY and CDR2 is SVGAGI in the germline V gene (reference sequence). Trimming removed 6 bases from V and 5 bases from J; junction bases left unmatched: 9. The length of the CDR3 is 15 residues. DNA for the CDR3: TGTGCCAGCAGCCCCCCAGGGGGAAGGACCGGGGAGCTGTTTTTT. Protein product: CASSPPGGRTGELFF.

The CDR3: CASGDRNRGTYEQYF. CDR3 bases: TGTGCCAGCGGCGACCGAAACAGGGGGACCTACGAGCAGTACTTC. The chain is built from TRBV11-2 and TRBJ2-7; 8 bases are shared with TRBD1. The CDR3 is made up of 15 amino acids. Germline CDR1 and CDR2: SGHAT and FQNNGV. V dropped 8 bases and J dropped 2; count of bases not matched to a gene: 11. The entire variable domain, with the rest obtained from reference TRBV11-2 and TRBJ2-7, is as follows: EAGVAQSPRYKIIEKRQSVAFWCNPISGHATLYWYQQILGQGPKLLIQFQNNGVVDDSQLPKDRFSAERLKGVDSTLKIQPAKLEDSAVYLCASGDRNRGTYEQYFGPGTRLTVT.

V and J are TRBV5-6 and TRBJ2-1; 14 nucleotides match TRBD2. The V segment lost 0 bases and the J segment 9 bases; nucleotides outside the gene matches: 2. This CDR3 contains 15 residues. Germline CDR1 SGHDT, CDR2 YYEEEE. CDR3 protein: CASSLGLAGGFEQFF. The CDR3 DNA is TGTGCCAGCAGCTTGGGACTAGCGGGAGGGTTTGAGCAGTTCTTC.

The chain combines TRBV3-1 (or the pseudogene TRBV3-2) with TRBJ2-2, with unresolved D. The V gene's germline CDR1 is LGHDT and CDR2 YNNKEL (reference sequence). CDR3 length: 16 amino acids. Trimming took 2 bases from V and 4 from J, leaving 14 bases between them. The CDR3 nucleotides are TGTGCCAGCAGCCAATCCCTAGGTTTGGGCACCGGGGAGCTGTTTTTT. It encodes CASSQSLGLGTGELFF.

The chain recombines TRBV25-1 with TRBJ2-1; 7 positions match TRBD1. Per the germline V gene, CDR1 is MGHDK and CDR2 is SYGVNS. The junction had 6 bases not matched to a gene; V was cut back by 7 bases and J by 3 bases. This CDR3 region has 14 residues. The CDR3 DNA reads TGTGCCAGCACCGCAGGGGGAGTCTACAATGAGCAGTTCTTC. As protein: CASTAGGVYNEQFF. Drawing the rest from reference TRBV25-1 and TRBJ2-1, the complete variable domain is EADIYQTPRYLVIGTGKKITLECSQTMGHDKMYWYQQDPGMELHLIHYSYGVNSTEKGDLSSESTVSRIRTEHFPLTLESARPSHTSQYLCASTAGGVYNEQFFGPGTRLTVL.

This clone was seen once. The gene calls are TRBV4-2 and TRBJ2-1; D gene unclear. Germline V gives CDR1 LGHNA, CDR2 YNFKEQ. V was pared by 0 bases and J by 9 bases, with 12 bases between. The CDR3 runs 14 residues. The CDR3 loop is CASSQDFGSGEQFF. The CDR3 DNA sequence: TGTGCCAGCAGCCAAGATTTTGGTTCCGGTGAGCAGTTCTTC.

J is TRBJ2-1 and V is TRBV5-6; tentatively, D is TRBD1 (6 bases). Germline V gene data show CDR1 as SGHDT and CDR2 as YYEEEE. V was clipped by 2 bases and J by 7 bases, with 16 bases between them. The CDR3 consists of 15 residues. This CDR3 reads CASSFPSGGGNEQFF. In DNA form, the CDR3 reads TGTGCCAGCAGCTTCCCTAGTGGGGGCGGAAATGAGCAGTTCTTC.

The V and J genes are TRBV7-9 and TRBJ2-7; 8 nucleotides align to TRBD2. The V gene's germline CDR1 is SEHNR and CDR2 FQNEAQ (reference sequence). The junction had 6 bases not matched to a gene; V was cut back by 3 bases and J by 5 bases. The CDR3 loop spans 14 amino acids. The CDR3 DNA sequence: TGTGCCAGCAGCTTGGGACTAGGGGCCAACGAGCAGTACTTC. It is translated as CASSLGLGANEQYF.

The chain uses TRBV7-9 and TRBJ2-1; D is possibly TRBD2 (6 bases). Trimming stripped 5 bases from V and 7 bases from J, with 27 bases between. Germline CDR1 SEHNR, CDR2 FQNEAQ (reference sequence). The CDR3 contains 18 residues. The CDR3 nucleotides read TGTGCCAGCAGCGACCTACGCGCAGGGAGGTTTTTGAAGAATGAGCAGTTCTTC. Its protein is CASSDLRAGRFLKNEQFF.

This clone appeared a single time. The CDR3 protein is CASSLRGNSYEQYF. CDR3 nucleotides: TGCGCCAGCAGTCTACGAGGAAACTCCTACGAGCAGTACTTC. The gene calls are TRBV23-1 and TRBJ2-7, with D unresolved. TRBV23-1 counts as an open reading frame of uncertain function. This CDR3 is built from 14 residues. With 4 bases removed from V and 0 bases from J, the gap between germline ends came to 10 bases.

The chain employs TRBV28 and TRBJ2-7; D is undetermined. The V and J ends lost 3 bases and 2 bases respectively, with 11 bases between them. The CDR3 contains 14 residues. The germline V gene has CDR1 MDHEN and CDR2 SYDVKM. The CDR3 reads CASSLFFSTYEQYF. DNA for the CDR3: TGTGCCAGCAGTTTGTTTTTCAGTACCTACGAGCAGTACTTC.

The chain couples TRBV6-5 to TRBJ1-3, with 7 nucleotides matching TRBD1. Germline lookup yields CDR1 MNHEY and CDR2 SVGAGI. This CDR3 contains 13 residues. V trimming: 6 bases; J trimming: 4 bases; junction bases outside the gene matches: 3. CDR3 in DNA: TGTGCCAGCAGAAAGACAGGGGGAAACACCATATATTTT. Protein product: CASRKTGGNTIYF.

As regards this clone: One end of the junction is discordant with germline, which a read error may explain. The chain links TRBV7-7 to TRBJ2-5; 8 bases line up with TRBD1. Germline CDR1 SSHAT, CDR2 FNYEAQ (reference sequence). This CDR3 contains 15 residues. The CDR3 loop reads CASSLLQGAGETQYF. The CDR3 nucleotides are TGTGCTAGCAGCTTACTCCAGGGGGCAGGGGAGACCCAGTACTTC.

The chain has TRBV30 and TRBJ2-2; no reliable D call. The CDR3 covers 12 residues. Deletions cut 0 bases from V and 7 bases from J, with 6 bases between. Germline V CDR1 and CDR2: GTSNPN, SVGIG (reference sequence). The CDR3 is CAWSVAGGELFF. In DNA, the CDR3 is TGTGCCTGGAGTGTAGCTGGCGGGGAGCTGTTTTTT.

The V call is TRBV7-9, the J call TRBJ2-1; 8 bases line up with TRBD2. The trim removed 2 bases at V and 5 bases at J, leaving 5 bases unmatched. Germline V CDR1 and CDR2: SEHNR, FQNEAQ (reference sequence). The CDR3 has 15 amino acids. CDR3 sequence (DNA): TGTGCCAGCAGCTTACTACTAGCGGAGGACAATGAGCAGTTCTTC. Its translation: CASSLLLAEDNEQFF.

The rearrangement uses TRBV5-4 and TRBJ1-2, with 9 bases fitting TRBD1. Germline CDR1 SGHNT, CDR2 YYREEE (reference sequence). V shed 0 bases and J 5 bases; nucleotides not matched to a gene: 14. This CDR3 is built from 18 residues. CDR3 region: CASSLELGRTGESYGYTF. CDR3 DNA sequence: TGTGCCAGCAGCTTGGAGTTGGGGAGGACAGGGGAGTCGTATGGCTACACCTTC.

A note on this clone: Other DNA variants within this sample encode the same CDR3. The chain uses TRBV12-3 or TRBV12-4 and TRBJ2-5; D is unclear. This CDR3 contains 11 residues. Trimming pared 4 bases from V and 5 bases from J, leaving 5 bases between. DNA of the CDR3: TGTGCCAGCAGTTCCTTGGAGACCCAGTACTTC. Its protein is CASSSLETQYF.

The chain employs TRBV5-1 and TRBJ2-5, with a possible D match to TRBD2 (6 bases). The V and J ends lost 0 bases and 4 bases respectively, with 16 bases between them. This CDR3 contains 16 residues. From germline, CDR1 is SGHRS and CDR2 YFSETQ. The CDR3: CASSLASMGGIETQYF. CDR3 in DNA: TGCGCCAGCAGCTTGGCGAGTATGGGAGGAATAGAGACCCAGTACTTC.